This note documents a single TCR beta chain sequence. Antigen specificity is unknown. The germline CDR1 and CDR2 sequences are SEHNR and FQNEAQ (reference sequence). The CDR3 covers 14 residues. Trimming cost V 6 bases and J 8 bases, with 17 bases left between them. The authors ran a second PCR of about 7 to 11 cycles using a sample-barcoded 5' primer and a J-beta primer mix. TCRdb re-derived calls from the 5' RACE reads in MiXCR, one entry per CDR3 protein. The repertoire holds some 800,000 distinct CDR3 sequences, with approximately 44% as singletons. This record belongs to a study of blood T cells in healthy people across ages. Study-level points and caveats: It was the long-lived donors that had more naive CD4+ cells and higher diversity than aged donors.

Every donor gave approximately 10 milliliters of peripheral blood. PBMCs numbering at least 6 million were isolated per sample. This clonotype originated in a man aged 60 to 69 in good health. The chain links TRBV7-9 to TRBJ2-4; perhaps TRBD1 as D (7 bases). The sequenced sample was blood. The CDR3 sequence: CASSLSQGEDIQYF. In nucleotides, the CDR3 is TGTGCCAGCAGTTTAAGCCAGGGGGAGGACATTCAGTACTTC. The complete variable domain, with remaining parts taken from reference TRBV7-9 and TRBJ2-4, reads DTGVSQNPRHKITKRGQNVTFRCDPISEHNRLYWYRQTLGQGPEFLTYFQNEAQLEKSRLLSDRFSAERPKGSFSTLEIQRTEQGDSAMYLCASSLSQGEDIQYFGAGTRLSVL.